Listed here are 23 T cell receptor beta chains from one sample, sequenced in a study of blood T cell repertoires in COVID-19. The assay was immunoSEQ multiplex PCR, and TCRdb's table has in-frame clones only and misses some. The sample has about 140,000 clones, 75% to 80% seen once; the top ten hold just under 3%. The source material was PBMCs or T cells enriched from blood (not recorded which). The receptors stem from a woman between 45 and 65 years old who had recovered from COVID-19.

J is TRBJ1-5 and V is TRBV11-3; TRBD1 might be the D (6 bases). The germline gives CDR1 SGHNT, CDR2 YENEEA. The CDR3 covers 12 residues. V lost 5 bases and J lost 6, with 8 bases in between. DNA of the CDR3: TGTGCCAGCAGCCAGGGGTCTCAGCCCCAGCATTTT. Translated: CASSQGSQPQHF.

The chain recombines TRBV4-1 with TRBJ2-7, with TRBD2 identical over 8 bases. The CDR3 covers 14 residues. Germline trimming cut 4 bases from V and 2 bases from J; bases unmatched to any gene: 4. Germline-derived CDR1 and CDR2 are MGHRA and YSYEKL. The CDR3 coding sequence is TGCGCCAGCAGCCTCCAGCGGGGGACCTACGAGCAGTACTTC. This translates into CASSLQRGTYEQYF.

The chain recombines TRBV12-3 or TRBV12-4 with TRBJ1-4; D remains ambiguous. The CDR3 length is 13 residues. V lost 5 bases to trimming and J lost 7 bases, with 11 bases between them. The CDR3 loop is CASSPGSGEKLFF. The CDR3 DNA reads as TGTGCCAGCAGTCCCGGCAGCGGTGAAAAACTGTTTTTT.

This chain joins TRBV28 and TRBJ1-1, with 8 bases identical to TRBD1. With 3 bases clipped from V and 4 bases from J, the junction kept 4 bases outside the gene matches. CDR1 is MDHEN and CDR2 is SYDVKM in the germline V gene. The CDR3 extends over 14 amino acids. The CDR3 nucleotides are TGTGCCAGCAGTTTCCAGGGGGCCGGCACTGAAGCTTTCTTT. Residues: CASSFQGAGTEAFF.

The chain links TRBV19 to TRBJ1-2; D unresolved. Trimming took 5 bases from V and 10 from J, leaving 14 bases between them. The CDR3 length is 12 residues. The germline CDR1 and CDR2 sequences are LNHDA and SQIVND (reference sequence). CDR3 residues: CASSPRGFDYTF. The CDR3 nucleotides are TGTGCCAGTAGTCCCCGGGGATTCGACTACACCTTC.

This chain joins TRBV10-3 and TRBJ1-2; 8 bases agree with TRBD1. This CDR3 has 14 residues. Per germline, CDR1 ENHRY and CDR2 SYGVKD. Trimming cost V 10 bases and J 0 bases; bases outside gene matches: 7. CDR3 nucleotide sequence: TGTGCCACTATCCGGGACAGGACTAACTATGGCTACACCTTC. This encodes CATIRDRTNYGYTF.

This clone was counted between two and nine times. For the CDR3, the DNA is TGTGCCAGTAGTTTGGCTTTTTCGGGGTTTCGACAGCCCCAGCATTTT. It is translated as CASSLAFSGFRQPQHF. The chain is built from TRBV19 and TRBJ1-5; the D is unclear. The germline V and J ends were trimmed by 5 bases and 7 bases, with 21 bases remaining between them. The CDR3 has 16 residues. Per germline, CDR1 LNHDA and CDR2 SQIVND (reference sequence).

The chain couples TRBV2 to TRBJ2-5; D not certain. The CDR3 contains 13 residues. The V and J ends lost 4 bases and 5 bases respectively, with 11 bases between them. Germline V gives CDR1 SNHLY, CDR2 FYNNEI. CDR3 residues: CASSVRGRETQYF. CDR3 DNA sequence: TGTGCCAGCAGTGTACGAGGCCGGGAGACCCAGTACTTC.

J is TRBJ1-4 and V is TRBV2; 10 nucleotides align to TRBD1. The CDR3 is 14 amino acids. Germline CDR1 is SNHLY and CDR2 is FYNNEI. J lost 10 bases, V lost 6 bases, and 8 bases had no gene match. The CDR3 is CASRSGTGEGKLFF. The CDR3 DNA reads as TGTGCCAGCAGATCCGGGACAGGGGAGGGAAAACTGTTTTTT.

This clone has just a few counts. The rearrangement links TRBV6-5 to TRBJ1-4; D is ambiguous. The CDR3 length is 12 residues. The ends were cut back, 8 bases at V and 4 bases at J, with 8 bases in the middle. CDR1 and CDR2 (germline): MNHEY, SVGAGI. Written as DNA, the CDR3 is TGTGCCAGCGTCCGAGGTAATGAAAAACTGTTTTTT. It yields the protein CASVRGNEKLFF.

The chain employs TRBV5-4 and TRBJ2-1, with D possibly TRBD2 on 5 matching bases. CDR1 and CDR2 from the germline V gene are SGHNT and YYREEE (reference sequence). The CDR3 runs to 14 residues. V was shortened by 5 bases and J by 7 bases, with 16 bases between the two germline ends. The CDR3 sequence is CASSSIIPGNEQFF. CDR3 sequence (DNA): TGTGCCAGCAGTTCCATTATCCCGGGAAATGAGCAGTTCTTC.

This chain links TRBV2 with TRBJ1-5, with 9 bases lining up with TRBD1. This CDR3 is 16 amino acids long. J gave up 4 bases and V 4 bases, and 8 bases lay outside the gene matches. Germline CDR1 reads SNHLY; CDR2 reads FYNNEI. For the CDR3, the DNA is TGTGCCAGCAGTGGCCGGGACAGGGTTCGGAATCAGCCCCAGCATTTT. Translating gives CASSGRDRVRNQPQHF.

The chain recombines TRBV6-1 with TRBJ1-3, with D perhaps matching TRBD1 (5 bases). CDR1 is MNHNS and CDR2 is SASEGT in the germline V gene. With 0 bases removed from V and 9 bases from J, the gap between germline ends came to 6 bases. The CDR3 is made up of 12 amino acids. This CDR3 is CASSEARATIYF. CDR3 coding DNA: TGTGCCAGCAGTGAAGCCAGGGCCACCATATATTTT.

V and J are TRBV27 and TRBJ2-7, with D possibly being TRBD2 (6 bases). The CDR3 sequence is 14 residues long. Germline loops: CDR1 MNHEY, CDR2 SMNVEV (reference sequence). V gave up 6 bases and J gave up 4 bases, with 16 bases separating them. The CDR3 protein is CASSESGAQYEQYF. In DNA form, the CDR3 reads TGTGCCAGCAGCGAATCGGGAGCCCAGTACGAGCAGTACTTC.

The V call is TRBV28, the J call TRBJ1-1; D remains ambiguous. The CDR3 is made up of 14 amino acids. The V end lost 3 bases, the J end lost 11 bases, and 19 bases lay between the germline ends. Germline V gene lookup returns CDR1 MDHEN and CDR2 SYDVKM. The CDR3 sequence: CASSFPSLALGAFF. Written as DNA, the CDR3 is TGTGCCAGCAGTTTTCCCTCCCTAGCTTTGGGGGCTTTCTTT.

This chain links TRBV2 with TRBJ1-4, with no clear D. The germline V gene encodes CDR1 SNHLY and CDR2 FYNNEI. Between the trimmed V and J ends, which lost 7 bases and 0 bases, there was a span of 9 bases. The CDR3 contains 14 residues. The CDR3 loop reads CASTGDSTNEKLFF. CDR3 in DNA: TGTGCCAGCACCGGAGATTCAACTAATGAAAAACTGTTTTTT.

The table lists this clone with a count of one. The chain has TRBV28 and TRBJ1-5; D is perhaps TRBD1 (5 bases). Germline V lookup: CDR1 MDHEN, CDR2 SYDVKM. The CDR3 extends over 15 amino acids. V shed 3 bases and J shed 4 bases, with 13 bases lying between them. In DNA form, the CDR3 reads TGTGCCAGCAGTTTCGGCAGGGCTGGAAATCAGCCCCAGCATTTT. It encodes CASSFGRAGNQPQHF. Supplemented by reference TRBV28 and TRBJ1-5, the full variable domain reads DVKVTQSSRYLVKRTGEKVFLECVQDMDHENMFWYRQDPGLGLRLIYFSYDVKMKEKGDIPEGYSVSREKKERFSLILESASTNQTSMYLCASSFGRAGNQPQHFGDGTRLSIL.

The rearrangement joins TRBV28 to TRBJ1-6, with TRBD1 matching 7 bases. Germline values: CDR1 MDHEN, CDR2 SYDVKM. This CDR3 has 14 residues. V shed 3 bases and J 7 bases; nucleotides not matched to a gene: 3. In DNA form, the CDR3 reads TGTGCCAGCAGTTTGGCAGGGGGAAATTCACCCCTCCACTTT. This translates into CASSLAGGNSPLHF.

The V and J genes are TRBV9 and TRBJ1-2, with D unclear. The germline V gene has CDR1 SGDLS and CDR2 YYNGEE. V lost 0 bases to trimming and J lost 6 bases, with 9 bases between them. The CDR3 spans 13 residues. The CDR3 region has the DNA TGTGCCAGCAGCGTAGGTCGAGGGAATGGCTACACCTTC. Translating it yields CASSVGRGNGYTF.

The rearrangement links TRBV9 to TRBJ1-2; TRBD1 is a possible D gene (5 bases). The CDR3 consists of 14 residues. V was shortened by 6 bases and J by 7 bases, with 19 bases between the two germline ends. CDR1 is SGDLS, CDR2 YYNGEE, per germline. The CDR3 loop reads CASNAGVKFSGYTF. The CDR3 DNA sequence: TGTGCCAGCAATGCGGGGGTAAAGTTTAGTGGCTACACCTTC.

The V gene is TRBV19, the J gene TRBJ1-1; TRBD1 is a possible D gene (5 bases). This CDR3 is 13 amino acids long. Germline assignment: CDR1 LNHDA and CDR2 SQIVND (reference sequence). Trimming left V 5 bases short and J 5 bases short, with 12 bases between. The CDR3 loop is CASSGIRGTEAFF. In nucleotides, the CDR3 is TGTGCCAGTAGTGGAATAAGGGGAACTGAAGCTTTCTTT.

The chain is built from TRBV18 and TRBJ1-5, with D tentatively TRBD1 (5 bases). V was trimmed by 3 bases and J by 6 bases, leaving 12 bases between them. Germline V gene data show CDR1 as KGHSH and CDR2 as LQKENI. This CDR3 region has 14 residues. In nucleotides, the CDR3 is TGTGCCAGCTCACCTGCGGGGGGAGCTCAGCCCCAGCATTTT. Its translation: CASSPAGGAQPQHF.

The gene calls are TRBV29-1 and TRBJ2-3; maybe TRBD2 (6 bases). Trimming took 4 bases from V and 1 from J, leaving 9 bases between them. The CDR3 totals 13 residues. Germline V CDR1 and CDR2: SQVTM, ANQGSEA. In nucleotides, the CDR3 is TGCAGCGTTGTAGCGGTAGGCACAGATACGCAGTATTTT. It yields the protein CSVVAVGTDTQYF.